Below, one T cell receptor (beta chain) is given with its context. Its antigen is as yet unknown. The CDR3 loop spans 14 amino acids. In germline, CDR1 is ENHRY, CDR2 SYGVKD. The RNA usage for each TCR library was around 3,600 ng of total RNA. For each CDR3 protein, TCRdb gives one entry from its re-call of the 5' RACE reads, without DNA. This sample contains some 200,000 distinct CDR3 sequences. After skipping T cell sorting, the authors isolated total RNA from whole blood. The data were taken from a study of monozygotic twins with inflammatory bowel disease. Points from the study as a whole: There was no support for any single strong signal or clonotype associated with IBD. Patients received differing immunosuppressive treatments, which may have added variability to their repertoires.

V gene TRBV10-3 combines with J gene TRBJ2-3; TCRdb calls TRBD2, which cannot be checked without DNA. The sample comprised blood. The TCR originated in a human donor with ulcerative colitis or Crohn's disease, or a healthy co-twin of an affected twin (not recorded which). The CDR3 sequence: CAIKPGPATDTQYF.